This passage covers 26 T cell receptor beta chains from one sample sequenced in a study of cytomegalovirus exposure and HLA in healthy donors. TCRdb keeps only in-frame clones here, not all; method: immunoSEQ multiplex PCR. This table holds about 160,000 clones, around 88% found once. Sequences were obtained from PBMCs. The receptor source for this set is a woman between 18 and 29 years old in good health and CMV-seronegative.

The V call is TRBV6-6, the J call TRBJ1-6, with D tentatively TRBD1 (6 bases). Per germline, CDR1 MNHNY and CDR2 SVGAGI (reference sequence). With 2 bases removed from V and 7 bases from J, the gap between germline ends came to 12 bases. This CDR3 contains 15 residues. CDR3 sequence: CASSYVRGRNSPLHF. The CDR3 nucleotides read TGTGCCAGCAGTTACGTCAGGGGTAGGAATTCACCCCTCCACTTT.

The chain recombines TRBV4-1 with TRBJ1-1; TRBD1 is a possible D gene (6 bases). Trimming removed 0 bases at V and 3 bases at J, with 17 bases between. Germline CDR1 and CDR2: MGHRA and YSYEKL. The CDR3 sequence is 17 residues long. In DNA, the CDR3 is TGCGCCAGCAGCCAAGATTGGGGAGGGGGAGAGGACACTGAAGCTTTCTTT. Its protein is CASSQDWGGGEDTEAFF.

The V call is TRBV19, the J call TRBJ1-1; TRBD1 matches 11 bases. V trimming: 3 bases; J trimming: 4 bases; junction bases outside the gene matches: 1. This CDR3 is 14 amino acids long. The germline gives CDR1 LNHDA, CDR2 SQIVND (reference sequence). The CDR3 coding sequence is TGTGCCAGTAGTATGGGACAGGGGGTCACTGAAGCTTTCTTT. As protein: CASSMGQGVTEAFF.

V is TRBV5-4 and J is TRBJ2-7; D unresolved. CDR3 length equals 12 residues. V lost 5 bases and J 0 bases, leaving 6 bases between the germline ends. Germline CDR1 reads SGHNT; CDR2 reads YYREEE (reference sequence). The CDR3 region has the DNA TGTGCCAGCAGTTCCAGCTCCTACGAGCAGTACTTC. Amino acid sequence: CASSSSSYEQYF.

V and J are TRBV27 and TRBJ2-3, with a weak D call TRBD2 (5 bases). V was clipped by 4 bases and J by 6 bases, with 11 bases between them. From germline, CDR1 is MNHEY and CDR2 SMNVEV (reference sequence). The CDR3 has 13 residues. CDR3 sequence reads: CASSSTRSDTQYF. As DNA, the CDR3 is TGTGCCAGCAGTTCAACTAGGTCCGATACGCAGTATTTT.

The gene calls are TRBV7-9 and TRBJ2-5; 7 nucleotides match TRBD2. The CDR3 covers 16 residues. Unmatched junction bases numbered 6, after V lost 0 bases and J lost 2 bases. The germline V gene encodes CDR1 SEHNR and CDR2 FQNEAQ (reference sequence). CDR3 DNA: TGTGCCAGCAGCTTAGCGGGACGGCGGGGGCAAGAGACCCAGTACTTC. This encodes CASSLAGRRGQETQYF.

The CDR3 DNA is TGTGCCAGCAGCTTGGACACGGGAAACTATGGCTACACCTTC. This encodes CASSLDTGNYGYTF. V and J are TRBV5-6 and TRBJ1-2; D unclear. The length of the CDR3 is 14 residues. Germline lookup yields CDR1 SGHDT and CDR2 YYEEEE. V was trimmed by 0 bases and J by 2 bases, leaving 8 bases between them.

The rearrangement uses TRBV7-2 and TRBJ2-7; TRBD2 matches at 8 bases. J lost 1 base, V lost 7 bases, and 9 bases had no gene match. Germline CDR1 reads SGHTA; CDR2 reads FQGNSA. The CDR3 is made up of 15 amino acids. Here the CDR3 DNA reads TGTGCCAGCACCACCATAGCGGGAAGTTCCTACGAGCAGTACTTC. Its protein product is CASTTIAGSSYEQYF.

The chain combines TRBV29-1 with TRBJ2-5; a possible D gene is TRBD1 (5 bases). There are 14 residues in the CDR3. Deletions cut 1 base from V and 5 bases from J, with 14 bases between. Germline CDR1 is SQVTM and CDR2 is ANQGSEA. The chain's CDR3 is CSVEGGRVRETQYF. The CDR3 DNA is TGCAGCGTTGAAGGGGGCAGGGTGAGGGAGACCCAGTACTTC.

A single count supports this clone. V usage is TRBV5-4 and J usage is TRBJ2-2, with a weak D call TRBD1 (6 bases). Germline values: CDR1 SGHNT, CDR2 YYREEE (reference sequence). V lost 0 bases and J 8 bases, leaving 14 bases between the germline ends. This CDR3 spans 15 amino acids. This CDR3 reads CASSLAAGAKGELFF. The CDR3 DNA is TGTGCCAGCAGCTTGGCGGCAGGGGCTAAAGGGGAGCTGTTTTTT.

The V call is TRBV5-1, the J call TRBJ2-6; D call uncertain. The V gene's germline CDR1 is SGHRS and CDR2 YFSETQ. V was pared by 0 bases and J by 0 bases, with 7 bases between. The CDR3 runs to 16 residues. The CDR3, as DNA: TGCGCCAGCAGCTTGGCTCCCTCCTCTGGGGCCAACGTCCTGACTTTC. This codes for CASSLAPSSGANVLTF.

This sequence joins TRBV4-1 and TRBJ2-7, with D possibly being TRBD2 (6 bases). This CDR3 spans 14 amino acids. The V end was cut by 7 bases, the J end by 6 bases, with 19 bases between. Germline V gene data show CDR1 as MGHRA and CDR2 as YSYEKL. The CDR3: CASTMAGGLGEQYF. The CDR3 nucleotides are TGCGCCAGCACGATGGCTGGAGGGCTGGGCGAGCAGTACTTC.

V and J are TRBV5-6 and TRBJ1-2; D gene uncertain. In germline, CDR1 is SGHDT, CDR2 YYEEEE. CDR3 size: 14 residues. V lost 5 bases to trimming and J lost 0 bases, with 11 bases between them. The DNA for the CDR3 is TGTGCCAGCAGGCTCCACTTAGCTAACTATGGCTACACCTTC. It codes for CASRLHLANYGYTF.

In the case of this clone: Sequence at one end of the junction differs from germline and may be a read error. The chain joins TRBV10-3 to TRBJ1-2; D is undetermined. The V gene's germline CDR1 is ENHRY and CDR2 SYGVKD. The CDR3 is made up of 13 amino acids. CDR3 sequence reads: CAISESKEGLFNF. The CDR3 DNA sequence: TGTGCCATCAGTGAGTCGAAGGAGGGTCTTTTCAACTTC.

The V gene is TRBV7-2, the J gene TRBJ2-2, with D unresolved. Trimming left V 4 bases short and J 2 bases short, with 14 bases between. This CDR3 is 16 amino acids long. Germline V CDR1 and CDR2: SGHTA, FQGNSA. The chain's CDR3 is CASSSRHVANTGELFF. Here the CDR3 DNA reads TGTGCCAGCAGCTCCCGACATGTCGCAAACACCGGGGAGCTGTTTTTT. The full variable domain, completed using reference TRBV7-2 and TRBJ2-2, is GAGVSQSPSNKVTEKGKDVELRCDPISGHTALYWYRQSLGQGLEFLIYFQGNSAPDKSGLPSDRFSAERTGGSVSTLTIQRTQQEDSAVYLCASSSRHVANTGELFFGEGSRLTVL.

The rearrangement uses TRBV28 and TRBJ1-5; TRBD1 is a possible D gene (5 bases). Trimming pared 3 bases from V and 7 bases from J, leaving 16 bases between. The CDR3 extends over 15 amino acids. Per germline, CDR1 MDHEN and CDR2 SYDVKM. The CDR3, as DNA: TGTGCCAGCAGTTTTCAAACGGGGGGGTACCAGCCCCAGCATTTT. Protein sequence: CASSFQTGGYQPQHF. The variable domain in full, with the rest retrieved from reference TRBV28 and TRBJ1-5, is DVKVTQSSRYLVKRTGEKVFLECVQDMDHENMFWYRQDPGLGLRLIYFSYDVKMKEKGDIPEGYSVSREKKERFSLILESASTNQTSMYLCASSFQTGGYQPQHFGDGTRLSIL.

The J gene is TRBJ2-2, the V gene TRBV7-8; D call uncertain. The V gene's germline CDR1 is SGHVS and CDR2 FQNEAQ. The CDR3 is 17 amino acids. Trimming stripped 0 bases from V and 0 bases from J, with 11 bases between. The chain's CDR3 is CASSLALAAANTGELFF. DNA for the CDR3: TGTGCCAGCAGCTTAGCGCTTGCGGCAGCGAACACCGGGGAGCTGTTTTTT.

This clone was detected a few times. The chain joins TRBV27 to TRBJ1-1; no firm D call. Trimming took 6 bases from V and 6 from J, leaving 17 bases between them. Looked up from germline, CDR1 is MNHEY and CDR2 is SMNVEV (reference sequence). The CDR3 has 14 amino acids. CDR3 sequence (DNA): TGTGCCAGCAGACCTACGTCGGGTTGGGCTGAAGCTTTCTTT. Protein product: CASRPTSGWAEAFF.

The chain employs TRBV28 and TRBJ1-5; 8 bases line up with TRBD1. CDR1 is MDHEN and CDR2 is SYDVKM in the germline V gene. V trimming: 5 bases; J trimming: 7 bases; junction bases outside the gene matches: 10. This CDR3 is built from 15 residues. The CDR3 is CASSTGGPNRQPQHF. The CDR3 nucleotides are TGTGCCAGCAGTACAGGGGGACCCAATAGGCAGCCCCAGCATTTT.

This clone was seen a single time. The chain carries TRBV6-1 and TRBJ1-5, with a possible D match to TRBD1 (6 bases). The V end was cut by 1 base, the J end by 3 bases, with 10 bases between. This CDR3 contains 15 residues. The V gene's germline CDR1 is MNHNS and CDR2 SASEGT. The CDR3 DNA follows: TGTGCCAGCAGTGAAGACTGGACAGACAATCAGCCCCAGCATTTT. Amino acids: CASSEDWTDNQPQHF.

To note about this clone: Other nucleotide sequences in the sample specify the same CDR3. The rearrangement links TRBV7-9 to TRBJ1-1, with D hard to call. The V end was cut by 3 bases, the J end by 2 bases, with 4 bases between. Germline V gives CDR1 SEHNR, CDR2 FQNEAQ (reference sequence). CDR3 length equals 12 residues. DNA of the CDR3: TGTGCCAGCAGCTTTGTAAACACTGAAGCTTTCTTT. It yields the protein CASSFVNTEAFF.

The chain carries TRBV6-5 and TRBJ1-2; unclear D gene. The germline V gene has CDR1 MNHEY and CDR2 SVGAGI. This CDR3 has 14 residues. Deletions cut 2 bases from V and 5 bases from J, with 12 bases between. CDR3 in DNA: TGTGCCAGCAGTTACGTCGGGTCTATTTATGGCTACACCTTC. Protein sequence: CASSYVGSIYGYTF.

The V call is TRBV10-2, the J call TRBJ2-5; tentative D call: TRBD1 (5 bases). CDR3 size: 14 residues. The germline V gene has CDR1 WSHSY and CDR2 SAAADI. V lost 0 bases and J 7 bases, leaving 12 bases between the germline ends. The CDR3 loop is CASSESEEQGTQYF. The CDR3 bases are TGCGCCAGCAGTGAGTCAGAGGAGCAGGGGACCCAGTACTTC.

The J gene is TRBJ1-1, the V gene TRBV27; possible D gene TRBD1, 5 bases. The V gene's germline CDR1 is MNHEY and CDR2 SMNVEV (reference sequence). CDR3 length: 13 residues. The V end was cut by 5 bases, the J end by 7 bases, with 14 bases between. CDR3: CASSISGMSEAFF. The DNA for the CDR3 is TGTGCCAGCAGTATCTCAGGGATGAGTGAAGCTTTCTTT.

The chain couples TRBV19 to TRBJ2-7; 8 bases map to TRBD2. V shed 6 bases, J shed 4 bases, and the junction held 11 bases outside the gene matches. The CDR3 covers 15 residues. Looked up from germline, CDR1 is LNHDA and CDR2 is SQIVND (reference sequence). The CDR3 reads CASRTAHSGTYEQYF. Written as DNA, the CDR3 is TGTGCCAGTAGGACCGCCCATAGCGGGACTTACGAGCAGTACTTC.

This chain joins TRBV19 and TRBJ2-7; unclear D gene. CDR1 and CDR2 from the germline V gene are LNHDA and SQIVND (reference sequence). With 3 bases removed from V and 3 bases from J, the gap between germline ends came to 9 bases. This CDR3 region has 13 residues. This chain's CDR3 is CASSIFADYEQYF. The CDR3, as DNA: TGTGCCAGTAGTATTTTCGCGGACTACGAGCAGTACTTC.